This T cell receptor (beta chain) was captured in a study of immune heterogeneity within non-small cell lung tumors. Multiplex PCR (32 V and 13 J primers) was used to amplify the TCR beta CDR3. A single record per CDR3 protein comes from TCRdb applying MiXCR to the multiplex PCR reads. The data contain 8,500 to 13,000 distinct CDR3 sequences, 25% to 30% of them singletons. Germline values: CDR1 ENHRY, CDR2 SYGVKD. With V trimmed by 5 bases and J by 7 bases, 8 bases remained unmatched. This CDR3 spans 14 amino acids. TCRs were amplified from approximately 0.65 ug gDNA of bulk tumor per sample. Multiple widely separated biopsies were taken from each primary tumor at surgery. Curative surgery was performed on patients who had untreated, newly diagnosed non-small cell lung cancer.

The sample taken for sequencing was lung tumor tissue. The TCR sequence derives from a woman aged 50 to 65 with non-small cell lung cancer. The chain carries TRBV10-3 and TRBJ1-5; 7 bases agree with TRBD1. The CDR3 DNA follows: TGTGCCATCAGTATAACAGACAGGGTCCAGCCCCAGCATTTT. Translating it yields CAISITDRVQPQHF.